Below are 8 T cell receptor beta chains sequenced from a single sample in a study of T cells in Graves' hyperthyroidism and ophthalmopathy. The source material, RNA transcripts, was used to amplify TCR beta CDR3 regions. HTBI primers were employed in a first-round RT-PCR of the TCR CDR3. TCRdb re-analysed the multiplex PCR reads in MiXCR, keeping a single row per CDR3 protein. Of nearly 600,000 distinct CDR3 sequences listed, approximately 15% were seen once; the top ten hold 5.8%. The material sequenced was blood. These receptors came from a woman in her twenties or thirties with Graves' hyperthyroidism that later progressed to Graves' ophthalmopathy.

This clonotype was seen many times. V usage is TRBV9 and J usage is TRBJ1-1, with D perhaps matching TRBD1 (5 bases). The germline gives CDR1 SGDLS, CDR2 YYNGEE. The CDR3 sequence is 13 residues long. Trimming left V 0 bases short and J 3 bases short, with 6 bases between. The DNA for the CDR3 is TGTGCCAGCAGCGTAGCAGGGTACACTGAAGCTTTCTTT. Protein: CASSVAGYTEAFF.

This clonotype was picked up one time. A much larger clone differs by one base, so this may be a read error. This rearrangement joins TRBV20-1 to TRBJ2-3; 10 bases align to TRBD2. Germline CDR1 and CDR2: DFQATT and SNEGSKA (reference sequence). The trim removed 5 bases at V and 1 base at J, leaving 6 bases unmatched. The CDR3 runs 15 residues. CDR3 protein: CSASPSGRGTDTQYF. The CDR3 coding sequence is TGCAGTGCTTCACCTAGCGGGAGAGGCACAGATACGCAGTATTTT.

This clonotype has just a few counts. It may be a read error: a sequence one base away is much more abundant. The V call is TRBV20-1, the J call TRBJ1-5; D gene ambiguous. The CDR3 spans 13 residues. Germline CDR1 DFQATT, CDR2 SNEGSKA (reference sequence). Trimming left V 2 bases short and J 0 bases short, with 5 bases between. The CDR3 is CSARRVSNQPQHF. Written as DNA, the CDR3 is TGCAGTGCTAGAAGGGTTAGCAATCAGCCCCAGCATTTT.

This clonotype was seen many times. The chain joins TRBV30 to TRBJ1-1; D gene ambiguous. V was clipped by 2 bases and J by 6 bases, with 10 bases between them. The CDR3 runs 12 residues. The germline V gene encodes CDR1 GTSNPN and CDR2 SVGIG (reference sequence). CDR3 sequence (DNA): TGTGCCTGGAGTCTGAATCTCTCTGAAGCTTTCTTT. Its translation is CAWSLNLSEAFF. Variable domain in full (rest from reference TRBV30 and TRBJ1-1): SQTIHQWPATLVQPVGSPLSLECTVEGTSNPNLYWYRQAAGRGLQLLFYSVGIGQISSEVPQNLSASRPQDRQFILSSKKLLLSDSGFYLCAWSLNLSEAFFGQGTRLTVV.

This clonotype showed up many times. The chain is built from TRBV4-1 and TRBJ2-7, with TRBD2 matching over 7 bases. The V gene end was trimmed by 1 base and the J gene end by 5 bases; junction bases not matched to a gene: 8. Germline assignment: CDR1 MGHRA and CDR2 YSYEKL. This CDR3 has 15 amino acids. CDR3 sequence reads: CASSQAGGGRNEQYF. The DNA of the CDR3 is TGCGCCAGCAGCCAAGCGGGCGGGGGAAGGAACGAGCAGTACTTC.

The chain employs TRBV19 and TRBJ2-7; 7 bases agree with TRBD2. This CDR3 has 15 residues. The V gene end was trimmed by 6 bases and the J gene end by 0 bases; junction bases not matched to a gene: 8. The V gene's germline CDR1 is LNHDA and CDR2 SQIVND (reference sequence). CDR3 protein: CASRGREPSSYEQYF. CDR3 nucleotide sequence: TGTGCCAGTAGGGGGCGGGAGCCCTCCTCCTACGAGCAGTACTTC.

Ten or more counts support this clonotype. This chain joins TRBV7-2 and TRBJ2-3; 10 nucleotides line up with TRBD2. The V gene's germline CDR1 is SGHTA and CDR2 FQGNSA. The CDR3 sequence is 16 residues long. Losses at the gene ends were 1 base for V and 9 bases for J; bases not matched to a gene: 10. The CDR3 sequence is CASSLGLGASGGTQYF. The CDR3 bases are TGTGCCAGCAGCTTAGGGTTAGGGGCTAGCGGGGGCACGCAGTATTTT.

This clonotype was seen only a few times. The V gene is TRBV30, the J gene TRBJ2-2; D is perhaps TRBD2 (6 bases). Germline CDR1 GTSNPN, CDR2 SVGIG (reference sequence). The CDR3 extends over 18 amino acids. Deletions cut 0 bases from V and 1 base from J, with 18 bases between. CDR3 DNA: TGTGCCTGGAGTGTAGTCTCCCTACGGGAGAAGAACACCGGGGAGCTGTTTTTT. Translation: CAWSVVSLREKNTGELFF. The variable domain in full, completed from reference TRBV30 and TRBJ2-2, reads SQTIHQWPATLVQPVGSPLSLECTVEGTSNPNLYWYRQAAGRGLQLLFYSVGIGQISSEVPQNLSASRPQDRQFILSSKKLLLSDSGFYLCAWSVVSLREKNTGELFFGEGSRLTVL.